Following are 24 T cell receptor beta chains from one sample sequenced in a study of OX40 agonist ivuxolimab in advanced cancers. Profiling relied on immunoSEQ multiplex PCR, and the TCRdb table lists in-frame clones only, not all of them. The data hold around 61,000 clones, with more than 75% observed a single time. The source material was CD4+ or CD8+ T cells sorted from blood, sampled in a trial of the OX40 agonist ivuxolimab. The receptors were sampled from an adult with an advanced solid tumor such as melanoma, head and neck, liver or kidney cancer.

The V and J genes are TRBV30 and TRBJ2-1, with 9 nucleotides matching TRBD2. The ends lost 5 bases at V and 7 bases at J; junction bases unmatched: 9. Germline CDR1 reads GTSNPN; CDR2 reads SVGIG (reference sequence). The CDR3 is 14 amino acids. The CDR3 bases are TGTGCCTGGTTGGTAGCGGGAGTAGCAAATGAGCAGTTCTTC. It translates to CAWLVAGVANEQFF.

V usage is TRBV5-8 and J usage is TRBJ2-5; D might be TRBD1 or TRBD2, each matching 5 bases. Germline V CDR1 and CDR2: SGHTS, YDEGEE. The CDR3 covers 15 residues. Trimming left V 6 bases short and J 0 bases short, with 15 bases between. CDR3 in amino acids: CASTIGTEDQETQYF. DNA for the CDR3: TGTGCCAGCACTATCGGGACGGAAGACCAAGAGACCCAGTACTTC. The full variable domain, completed using reference TRBV5-8 and TRBJ2-5, is EAGVTQSPTHLIKTRGQQATLRCSPISGHTSVYWYQQALGLGLQFLLWYDEGEERNRGNFPPRFSGRQFPNYSSELNVNALELEDSALYLCASTIGTEDQETQYFGPGTRLLVL.

The J gene is TRBJ2-7, the V gene TRBV18, with 7 bases matching TRBD2. V trimming: 2 bases; J trimming: 1 base; junction bases outside the gene matches: 5. Germline V gene data show CDR1 as KGHSH and CDR2 as LQKENI. This CDR3 has 15 amino acids. The CDR3 protein is CASSPRSSGSYEQYF. The CDR3 DNA sequence: TGTGCCAGCTCACCAAGGTCTAGCGGATCCTACGAGCAGTACTTC.

The rearrangement links TRBV6-1 to TRBJ1-6, with 7 bases identical to TRBD1. Germline CDR1 is MNHNS and CDR2 is SASEGT. The CDR3 runs 15 residues. Trimming at V came to 7 bases and at J to 7 bases, leaving 10 bases not matched to a gene. CDR3 in amino acids: CASNHRQGENSPLHF. The CDR3 DNA is TGTGCCAGCAACCACCGACAGGGAGAGAATTCACCCCTCCACTTT.

This rearrangement joins TRBV7-2 to TRBJ2-6; D tentatively fits TRBD1 or TRBD2 (5 bases each). CDR1 is SGHTA and CDR2 is FQGNSA in the germline V gene. The CDR3 loop spans 14 amino acids. V was trimmed by 8 bases and J by 3 bases, leaving 11 bases between them. The CDR3 protein is CASSPGSGANVLTF. CDR3 in DNA: TGTGCCAGCTCACCAGGGAGTGGGGCCAACGTCCTGACTTTC.

V gene TRBV29-1 combines with J gene TRBJ2-7, with D uncertain. The CDR3 is 13 residues long. Trimming took 2 bases from V and 6 from J, leaving 14 bases between them. Germline CDR1 and CDR2: SQVTM and ANQGSEA. In DNA, the CDR3 is TGCAGCGTTGAATCGGCAGCTCCTGGCGAGCAGTACTTC. Amino acids: CSVESAAPGEQYF.

The CDR3 DNA reads as TGTGCCGCGTACGGGACAGCGAACACTGAAGCTTTCTTT. Encoded protein: CAAYGTANTEAFF. The genes are TRBV10-3 and TRBJ1-1; 7 bases are shared with TRBD1. The CDR3 loop spans 13 amino acids. The trim removed 11 bases at V and 1 base at J, leaving 7 bases unmatched. Looked up from germline, CDR1 is ENHRY and CDR2 is SYGVKD.

The CDR3 spells CASSYSPWAEAFF. CDR3 DNA sequence: TGTGCCAGCAGTTACTCCCCCTGGGCTGAAGCTTTCTTT. J is TRBJ1-1 and V is TRBV6-5; no definite D call. The V gene's germline CDR1 is MNHEY and CDR2 SVGAGI. The CDR3 totals 13 residues. The V and J ends lost 0 bases and 6 bases respectively, with 8 bases between them.

This sequence joins TRBV4-2 and TRBJ2-1, with 9 bases that match TRBD2. The germline V gene has CDR1 LGHNA and CDR2 YNFKEQ. With 2 bases clipped from V and 7 bases from J, the junction kept 9 bases outside the gene matches. The CDR3 consists of 16 residues. DNA of the CDR3: TGTGCCAGCAGCCAACGTCTGCGCGGGGGGGATAATGAGCAGTTCTTC. Protein sequence: CASSQRLRGGDNEQFF.

The CDR3 is CASSVGAGDFTDTQYF. The CDR3 DNA follows: TGTGCCAGCAGCGTAGGGGCAGGGGATTTCACAGATACGCAGTATTTT. This sequence joins TRBV9 and TRBJ2-3; D is perhaps TRBD1 (6 bases). The germline V and J ends were trimmed by 0 bases and 2 bases, with 13 bases remaining between them. Per the germline V gene, CDR1 is SGDLS and CDR2 is YYNGEE. CDR3 length: 16 amino acids.

The DNA of the CDR3 is TGTGCCAGCATCGCCGGGACAGGGGAAGAGACCCAGTACTTC. Amino acids: CASIAGTGEETQYF. The rearrangement joins TRBV6-1 to TRBJ2-5; 10 bases are shared with TRBD1. The germline gives CDR1 MNHNS, CDR2 SASEGT. Germline trimming cut 7 bases from V and 3 bases from J; bases unmatched to any gene: 5. The CDR3 extends over 14 amino acids.

The chain links TRBV5-1 to TRBJ1-4; 11 positions match TRBD1. V shed 4 bases and J 10 bases; nucleotides not matched to a gene: 3. This CDR3 is 13 amino acids long. From germline, CDR1 is SGHRS and CDR2 YFSETQ. CDR3 region: CASSTGQGGKLFF. The CDR3 DNA reads as TGCGCCAGCAGCACGGGACAGGGGGGAAAACTGTTTTTT. Full variable domain (outside the CDR3, taken from reference TRBV5-1 and TRBJ1-4): KAGVTQTPRYLIKTRGQQVTLSCSPISGHRSVSWYQQTPGQGLQFLFEYFSETQRNKGNFPGRFSGRQFSNSRSEMNVSTLELGDSALYLCASSTGQGGKLFFGSGTQLSVL.

The CDR3 is CATSGKIQGAKEQYF. The CDR3 DNA follows: TGTGCCACCAGCGGTAAGATACAGGGGGCGAAAGAGCAGTACTTC. This sequence joins TRBV15 and TRBJ2-7, with 9 bases fitting TRBD1. CDR1 and CDR2 (germline): LNHNV, YYDKDF (reference sequence). J gave up 7 bases and V 5 bases, and 12 bases lay outside the gene matches. The CDR3 has 15 residues.

V gene TRBV6-6 combines with J gene TRBJ2-7; D is unresolved. Trimming removed 2 bases at V and 4 bases at J, with 9 bases between. Germline loops: CDR1 MNHNY, CDR2 SVGAGI (reference sequence). The CDR3 runs to 13 residues. CDR3 sequence: CASSYQPSYEQYF. The DNA for the CDR3 is TGTGCCAGCAGTTACCAACCCTCTTACGAGCAGTACTTC.

This sequence joins TRBV9 and TRBJ2-5; 8 nucleotides align to TRBD1. The germline V gene has CDR1 SGDLS and CDR2 YYNGEE. V trimming: 4 bases; J trimming: 4 bases; junction bases outside the gene matches: 6. The CDR3 length is 14 residues. The CDR3 loop reads CASSPGQGRETQYF. The CDR3 DNA reads TGTGCCAGCAGCCCTGGACAGGGCCGAGAGACCCAGTACTTC.

This chain uses TRBV5-4 with TRBJ1-2; D may be TRBD1 (6 bases). CDR1 and CDR2 (germline): SGHNT, YYREEE (reference sequence). V lost 0 bases and J 5 bases, leaving 17 bases between the germline ends. The CDR3 runs 16 residues. CDR3 coding DNA: TGTGCCAGCAGCTTGGGTACACAGGGTATTGGGTATGGCTACACCTTC. It encodes CASSLGTQGIGYGYTF. The whole variable domain, remainder taken from reference TRBV5-4 and TRBJ1-2, is ETGVTQSPTHLIKTRGQQVTLRCSSQSGHNTVSWYQQALGQGPQFIFQYYREEENGRGNFPPRFSGLQFPNYSSELNVNALELDDSALYLCASSLGTQGIGYGYTFGSGTRLTVV.

CDR3 in amino acids: CASSQGTFTYNEQFF. Written as DNA, the CDR3 is TGTGCCAGCAGTCAAGGGACTTTTACCTACAATGAGCAGTTCTTC. This sequence joins TRBV27 and TRBJ2-1, with a weak D call TRBD2 (6 bases). Germline CDR1 is MNHEY and CDR2 is SMNVEV (reference sequence). CDR3 length: 15 residues. The V gene lost 5 bases and the J gene lost 2 bases, with 13 bases spanning the gap.

J is TRBJ2-1 and V is TRBV5-4, with D perhaps TRBD1 (5 bases). Germline V gene lookup returns CDR1 SGHNT and CDR2 YYREEE (reference sequence). Trimming shortened V by 0 bases and J by 4 bases, and 14 bases separated the two germline ends. The CDR3 spans 16 residues. The CDR3 nucleotides read TGTGCCAGCAGCTTGGGCGGTGTAGGGGCTTACAATGAGCAGTTCTTC. Protein: CASSLGGVGAYNEQFF. Supplemented by reference TRBV5-4 and TRBJ2-1, the full variable domain reads ETGVTQSPTHLIKTRGQQVTLRCSSQSGHNTVSWYQQALGQGPQFIFQYYREEENGRGNFPPRFSGLQFPNYSSELNVNALELDDSALYLCASSLGGVGAYNEQFFGPGTRLTVL.

V is TRBV29-1 and J is TRBJ1-1; 9 bases match TRBD1. From germline, CDR1 is SQVTM and CDR2 ANQGSEA. This CDR3 comprises 14 residues. With 8 bases clipped from V and 1 base from J, the junction kept 8 bases outside the gene matches. The CDR3 nucleotides are TGCAGCATACGACAGGGGGGAAGGAACACTGAAGCTTTCTTT. The encoded protein is CSIRQGGRNTEAFF. Using reference TRBV29-1 and TRBJ1-1 for the parts outside the CDR3, the full variable domain is SAVISQKPSRDICQRGTSLTIQCQVDSQVTMMFWYRQQPGQSLTLIATANQGSEATYESGFVIDKFPISRPNLTFSTLTVSNMSPEDSSIYLCSIRQGGRNTEAFFGQGTRLTVV.

The rearrangement links TRBV11-2 to TRBJ1-1; 8 bases map to TRBD1. Germline CDR1 is SGHAT and CDR2 is FQNNGV. The CDR3 consists of 14 residues. Trimming took 4 bases from V and 11 from J; bases not matched to a gene: 12. The CDR3 sequence: CASSSLTRGRGAFF. In DNA form, the CDR3 reads TGTGCCAGCAGCTCCCTCACCAGGGGGCGTGGGGCTTTCTTT. Looking up the rest from reference TRBV11-2 and TRBJ1-1 gives the full variable domain: EAGVAQSPRYKIIEKRQSVAFWCNPISGHATLYWYQQILGQGPKLLIQFQNNGVVDDSQLPKDRFSAERLKGVDSTLKIQPAKLEDSAVYLCASSSLTRGRGAFFGQGTRLTVV.

This clone was seen once. J is TRBJ2-5 and V is TRBV14; maybe TRBD2 (6 bases). The CDR3 spans 12 residues. Germline CDR1 and CDR2: SGHDN and FVKESK. V dropped 4 bases and J dropped 7 bases, with 10 bases sitting between them. The CDR3 reads CASSLVEGTQYF. In nucleotides, the CDR3 is TGTGCCAGCAGCCTGGTGGAGGGGACCCAGTACTTC.

The chain has TRBV10-3 and TRBJ1-1; D is undetermined. The CDR3 runs 13 residues. The V and J ends lost 8 bases and 0 bases respectively, with 10 bases between them. Germline loops: CDR1 ENHRY, CDR2 SYGVKD. This CDR3 reads CAIALDLNTEAFF. Here the CDR3 DNA reads TGTGCCATCGCCTTAGATCTGAACACTGAAGCTTTCTTT.

The table lists this clone with a few counts. This chain links TRBV27 with TRBJ2-2; D gene ambiguous. CDR1 is MNHEY, CDR2 SMNVEV, per germline (reference sequence). The CDR3 is made up of 14 amino acids. V was shortened by 5 bases and J by 4 bases, with 11 bases between the two germline ends. The CDR3 coding sequence is TGTGCCAGCAGTCCCCCCAAAGTCACCGGGGAGCTGTTTTTT. This sequence encodes CASSPPKVTGELFF.

For this clone: The junction departs from the called germline gene at one end, perhaps through a read error. This chain joins TRBV18 and TRBJ2-5; the D is unclear. The last part of the DNA fits TRBJ2-7 better; the J call may be wrong. Germline V gene data show CDR1 as KGHSH and CDR2 as LQKENI. The CDR3 length is 13 residues. CDR3 in DNA: TGTGCCAGCTCACCCAACCCGTCCTCCGAGCAGTACTTC. Its protein product is CASSPNPSSEQYF.